This TCR beta chain was retrieved from a study of cytomegalovirus exposure and HLA in healthy donors. Concerning this clone: What it binds is not known.

Sequenced by immunoSEQ multiplex PCR; TCRdb stores in-frame clones only, minus some. The table lists some 110,000 clones, about 83% of them singletons. General study points: In vitro work confirmed that three CMV-associated chains recognize CMV antigens. The study designated 150 to 200 TCR beta chains cytomegalovirus-associated.

Deletions cut 0 bases from V and 5 bases from J, with 10 bases between. The CDR3 runs to 14 residues. Germline assignment: CDR1 SGHAT and CDR2 FQNNGV. Sequencing was carried out using PBMCs. V usage is TRBV11-2 and J usage is TRBJ1-1; D gene ambiguous. This TCR came from a man between 18 and 29 years old in good health and CMV-seronegative. The CDR3 region is CASSLEGRGTEAFF. CDR3 DNA: TGTGCCAGCAGCTTAGAGGGTCGGGGTACTGAAGCTTTCTTT.